A single sample is the source of the 30 T cell receptor beta chains below, sequenced in a study of neoadjuvant nivolumab and ipilimumab in lung cancer. TCRdb keeps only in-frame clones here, not all; method: immunoSEQ multiplex PCR. The sample gives some 29,000 clones, 75% to 85% of which show up once; 5% to 6.5% is in the top ten. Sample: tumor tissue, taken after neoadjuvant nivolumab, alone or with ipilimumab, at or shortly before surgery. All receptors come from an adult with non-small cell lung cancer.

J is TRBJ1-4 and V is TRBV7-9; a weak D match, TRBD1 (6 bases). The CDR3 covers 14 residues. Per the germline V gene, CDR1 is SEHNR and CDR2 is FQNEAQ (reference sequence). Trimming left V 6 bases short and J 7 bases short, with 15 bases between. CDR3: CASSISGGAEKLFF. CDR3 bases: TGTGCCAGCAGTATCTCTGGGGGGGCTGAAAAACTGTTTTTT.

This chain joins TRBV5-6 and TRBJ2-5; tentative D call: TRBD1 (5 bases). Germline V CDR1 and CDR2: SGHDT, YYEEEE. V shed 4 bases and J shed 5 bases, with 18 bases lying between them. CDR3 length: 15 residues. The CDR3 region is CASSGISGLGETQYF. Here the CDR3 DNA reads TGTGCCAGCAGCGGAATCTCAGGGTTAGGCGAGACCCAGTACTTC.

This clone has more than one count but fewer than ten. The chain uses TRBV7-2 and TRBJ2-3; D is perhaps TRBD1 (6 bases). This CDR3 has 15 residues. Trimming cost V 1 base and J 6 bases, with 14 bases left between them. Germline CDR1 reads SGHTA; CDR2 reads FQGNSA. CDR3 sequence (DNA): TGTGCCAGCAGCTTAGGGGGGCGGGCCCGGGATACGCAGTATTTT. Protein product: CASSLGGRARDTQYF.

Notes on this clone: The junction departs from the called germline gene at one end, perhaps through a read error. This chain links TRBV2 with TRBJ2-1; 7 nucleotides agree with TRBD1. The CDR3 is made up of 15 amino acids. Looked up from germline, CDR1 is SNHLY and CDR2 is FYNNEI. CDR3 residues: CASSEDRVGLNEQFF. The CDR3 DNA reads TGTGCCAGCAGCGAAGACAGGGTTGGTTTGAATGAGCAGTTCTTC.

In nucleotides, the CDR3 is TGTGCCAGCAGCCCCGCTTCGAGGGTGGCTAATGAAAAACTGTTTTTT. This codes for CASSPASRVANEKLFF. The gene calls are TRBV5-5 and TRBJ1-4, with unresolved D. Germline CDR1 reads SGHKS; CDR2 reads YYEKEE (reference sequence). With 4 bases removed from V and 3 bases from J, the gap between germline ends came to 16 bases. The length of the CDR3 is 16 residues. The full variable domain, in which reference TRBV5-5 and TRBJ1-4 provide the parts outside the CDR3, is DAGVTQSPTHLIKTRGQQVTLRCSPISGHKSVSWYQQVLGQGPQFIFQYYEKEERGRGNFPDRFSARQFPNYSSELNVNALLLGDSALYLCASSPASRVANEKLFFGSGTQLSVL.

The genes are TRBV2 and TRBJ1-2; the D gene is possibly TRBD1 (6 bases). Germline V gene lookup returns CDR1 SNHLY and CDR2 FYNNEI. The V end was cut by 2 bases, the J end by 6 bases, with 13 bases between. The CDR3 runs to 14 residues. The chain's CDR3 is CASSEMGGRHGYTF. CDR3 coding DNA: TGTGCCAGCAGTGAAATGGGGGGGCGGCATGGCTACACCTTC.

The chain uses TRBV5-1 and TRBJ2-5; D unclear. This CDR3 is 14 amino acids long. V was trimmed by 0 bases and J by 0 bases, leaving 6 bases between them. Germline CDR1 SGHRS, CDR2 YFSETQ. CDR3 region: CASSLGQDQETQYF. CDR3 in DNA: TGCGCCAGCAGCTTGGGGCAGGACCAAGAGACCCAGTACTTC. Variable domain in full (rest from reference TRBV5-1 and TRBJ2-5): KAGVTQTPRYLIKTRGQQVTLSCSPISGHRSVSWYQQTPGQGLQFLFEYFSETQRNKGNFPGRFSGRQFSNSRSEMNVSTLELGDSALYLCASSLGQDQETQYFGPGTRLLVL.

The count of this clone is one. The rearrangement uses TRBV29-1 and TRBJ1-1; the D is unclear. V was pared by 3 bases and J by 4 bases, with 12 bases between. Germline values: CDR1 SQVTM, CDR2 ANQGSEA. The CDR3 contains 13 residues. DNA of the CDR3: TGCAGCGTTGATGTCGAGTACGGCACTGAAGCTTTCTTT. Translating it yields CSVDVEYGTEAFF.

The chain is built from TRBV7-2 and TRBJ2-1, with 9 positions matching TRBD1. Unmatched junction bases numbered 3, after V lost 1 base and J lost 5 bases. The CDR3 totals 15 residues. Germline assignment: CDR1 SGHTA and CDR2 FQGNSA. Here the CDR3 DNA reads TGTGCCAGCAGCTTAGGAGGACAGGGGAACAATGAGCAGTTCTTC. It is translated as CASSLGGQGNNEQFF.

This rearrangement joins TRBV18 to TRBJ2-7, with a weak D call TRBD1 (6 bases). This CDR3 spans 18 amino acids. The germline V gene has CDR1 KGHSH and CDR2 LQKENI. The V end lost 3 bases, the J end lost 5 bases, and 26 bases lay between the germline ends. For the CDR3, the DNA is TGTGCCAGCTCACCCTCGACAGGCTTCGGTTCCGAAGTCCACGAGCAGTACTTC. Its protein is CASSPSTGFGSEVHEQYF.

The chain couples TRBV4-1 to TRBJ2-2; 9 nucleotides match TRBD1. J lost 3 bases, V lost 6 bases, and 5 bases had no gene match. From germline, CDR1 is MGHRA and CDR2 YSYEKL. There are 15 residues in the CDR3. CDR3: CASRYGTGYTGELFF. CDR3 nucleotides: TGCGCCAGCAGATATGGGACAGGGTACACCGGGGAGCTGTTTTTT.

The CDR3 nucleotides read TGTGCCAGCAGAGACAGTACCTACGAGCAGTACTTC. Its protein is CASRDSTYEQYF. The J gene is TRBJ2-7, the V gene TRBV27, with D perhaps TRBD1 (5 bases). CDR1 and CDR2 from the germline V gene are MNHEY and SMNVEV (reference sequence). The CDR3 runs to 12 residues. Deletions cut 6 bases from V and 2 bases from J, with 8 bases between.

The chain uses TRBV7-9 and TRBJ1-4, with D possibly being TRBD1 (6 bases). This CDR3 is 15 amino acids long. CDR1 and CDR2 (germline): SEHNR, FQNEAQ (reference sequence). V lost 5 bases to trimming and J lost 6 bases, with 16 bases between them. The CDR3 sequence is CASSEKQGQDEKLFF. The CDR3 DNA reads as TGTGCCAGCAGCGAAAAGCAGGGGCAGGATGAAAAACTGTTTTTT.

Only one count was recorded for this clone. The rearrangement uses TRBV18 and TRBJ1-4, with TRBD1 matching 7 bases. Germline V gives CDR1 KGHSH, CDR2 LQKENI. This CDR3 has 15 amino acids. Trimming took 2 bases from V and 8 from J; bases not matched to a gene: 8. The CDR3 protein is CASSPGGTAGEKLFF. In DNA form, the CDR3 reads TGTGCCAGCTCACCAGGGGGGACAGCGGGAGAAAAACTGTTTTTT. Complete variable domain (other parts from reference TRBV18 and TRBJ1-4): NAGVMQNPRHLVRRRGQEARLRCSPMKGHSHVYWYRQLPEEGLKFMVYLQKENIIDESGMPKERFSAEFPKEGPSILRIQQVVRGDSAAYFCASSPGGTAGEKLFFGSGTQLSVL.

The chain combines TRBV6-1 with TRBJ1-2; TRBD1 might be the D (5 bases). With 0 bases removed from V and 3 bases from J, the gap between germline ends came to 20 bases. CDR1 and CDR2 from the germline V gene are MNHNS and SASEGT. The CDR3 loop spans 18 amino acids. The CDR3 DNA follows: TGTGCCAGCAGTGAAGCGAGATGGCAGGGAAGCCCCCACTATGGCTACACCTTC. Residues: CASSEARWQGSPHYGYTF.

V and J are TRBV2 and TRBJ1-6, with unresolved D. The V gene's germline CDR1 is SNHLY and CDR2 FYNNEI. V dropped 6 bases and J dropped 8 bases, with 14 bases sitting between them. The CDR3 spans 14 residues. DNA of the CDR3: TGTGCCAGCAGGGACGAGACGGTTTATTCACCCCTCCACTTT. It encodes CASRDETVYSPLHF.

The chain couples TRBV7-3 to TRBJ2-5, with D tentatively TRBD1 (5 bases). The CDR3 length is 15 residues. V was pared by 5 bases and J by 7 bases, with 20 bases between. Germline V gene data show CDR1 as SGHTA and CDR2 as FQGTGA. The CDR3 region is CASSPMLGPKATQYF. The CDR3 nucleotides read TGTGCCAGCAGCCCTATGCTGGGGCCTAAAGCGACCCAGTACTTC.

This chain connects TRBV7-2 to TRBJ2-7, with 7 bases identical to TRBD2. Germline trimming cut 4 bases from V and 0 bases from J; bases unmatched to any gene: 9. This CDR3 is built from 16 residues. Germline CDR1 SGHTA, CDR2 FQGNSA. CDR3 amino acids: CASSSRVGGSSYEQYF. The CDR3 DNA follows: TGTGCCAGCAGCTCCCGGGTCGGCGGGAGCTCCTACGAGCAGTACTTC.

The chain couples TRBV9 to TRBJ1-2; tentative D call: TRBD1 (5 bases). The CDR3 sequence is 14 residues long. Germline lookup yields CDR1 SGDLS and CDR2 YYNGEE. The ends were cut back, 4 bases at V and 4 bases at J, with 14 bases in the middle. This chain's CDR3 is CASSLPGSSYGYTF. CDR3 DNA: TGTGCCAGCAGCCTCCCAGGGTCCAGCTATGGCTACACCTTC. Full variable domain (remainder filled in from reference TRBV9 and TRBJ1-2): DSGVTQTPKHLITATGQRVTLRCSPRSGDLSVYWYQQSLDQGLQFLIQYYNGEERAKGNILERFSAQQFPDLHSELNLSSLELGDSALYFCASSLPGSSYGYTFGSGTRLTVV.

J is TRBJ2-1 and V is TRBV5-8, with D possibly matching TRBD2 (5 bases). CDR3 length: 14 residues. V lost 3 bases to trimming and J lost 9 bases, with 16 bases between them. Germline CDR1 is SGHTS and CDR2 is YDEGEE. CDR3 residues: CASSWLGLDAEQFF. The CDR3 DNA reads as TGTGCCAGCAGCTGGCTTGGACTGGACGCTGAGCAGTTCTTC.

The rearrangement links TRBV5-1 to TRBJ1-4; D unresolved. V dropped 5 bases and J dropped 6 bases, with 11 bases sitting between them. From germline, CDR1 is SGHRS and CDR2 YFSETQ. The CDR3 length is 13 residues. CDR3 nucleotide sequence: TGCGCCAGCAGGGAGGGTGGGCATGAAAAACTGTTTTTT. It is translated as CASREGGHEKLFF. The full variable domain, rest sourced from reference TRBV5-1 and TRBJ1-4, is KAGVTQTPRYLIKTRGQQVTLSCSPISGHRSVSWYQQTPGQGLQFLFEYFSETQRNKGNFPGRFSGRQFSNSRSEMNVSTLELGDSALYLCASREGGHEKLFFGSGTQLSVL.

This clone has only a few counts. The chain couples TRBV5-6 to TRBJ1-2; a weak D match, TRBD1 (5 bases). V dropped 2 bases and J dropped 4 bases, with 12 bases sitting between them. This CDR3 has 14 amino acids. The germline V gene has CDR1 SGHDT and CDR2 YYEEEE. The CDR3 DNA reads as TGTGCCAGCAGCTTATGGGAGGGGACCTATGGCTACACCTTC. Its protein is CASSLWEGTYGYTF.

This clone was seen a single time. The J gene is TRBJ2-1, the V gene TRBV7-2, with D possibly TRBD2 on 5 matching bases. Germline CDR1 SGHTA, CDR2 FQGNSA. CDR3 length: 17 amino acids. The V and J ends lost 2 bases and 6 bases respectively, with 20 bases between them. CDR3 in DNA: TGTGCCAGCAGCTTACAGGTCGGGCGGGTTCGTCCCAATGAGCAGTTCTTC. This sequence encodes CASSLQVGRVRPNEQFF.

The rearrangement links TRBV29-1 to TRBJ2-3; D is unclear. The CDR3 runs to 13 residues. Germline CDR1 reads SQVTM; CDR2 reads ANQGSEA. Trimming took 6 bases from V and 0 from J, leaving 10 bases between them. CDR3 sequence: CSVPSPSTDTQYF. In DNA, the CDR3 is TGCAGCGTCCCGAGTCCTAGCACAGATACGCAGTATTTT.

This clone was seen only a few times. Other DNA sequences in this sample translate to the same CDR3. This chain uses TRBV7-8 with TRBJ2-7; 10 bases match TRBD1. This CDR3 has 15 residues. Germline V gives CDR1 SGHVS, CDR2 FQNEAQ. V lost 1 base to trimming and J lost 6 bases; unmatched junction nucleotides: 6. CDR3 DNA sequence: TGTGCCAGCAGCTTAGGGGACAGGGGTGTCCTCGAGCAGTACTTC. It encodes CASSLGDRGVLEQYF.

Written as DNA, the CDR3 is TGTGCCAGCAGCCCACCTAAGTGGGGGGGGTCTGGGGCCAACGTCCTGACTTTC. Protein sequence: CASSPPKWGGSGANVLTF. This chain links TRBV13 with TRBJ2-6, with 7 bases that match TRBD2. This CDR3 comprises 18 residues. Germline trimming cut 5 bases from V and 1 base from J; bases unmatched to any gene: 11. The germline V gene encodes CDR1 PRHDT and CDR2 FYEKMQ (reference sequence).

The chain carries TRBV5-5 and TRBJ2-1; perhaps TRBD1 as D (6 bases). The CDR3 loop spans 15 amino acids. V lost 0 bases to trimming and J lost 9 bases, with 16 bases between them. Germline CDR1 SGHKS, CDR2 YYEKEE (reference sequence). CDR3 residues: CASSLEYLGASEQFF. The CDR3 DNA is TGTGCCAGCAGCTTGGAGTACTTGGGGGCAAGTGAGCAGTTCTTC.

The rearrangement joins TRBV6-6 to TRBJ1-4; D gene ambiguous. V gave up 6 bases and J gave up 0 bases, with 8 bases separating them. This CDR3 region has 14 residues. The germline V gene encodes CDR1 MNHNY and CDR2 SVGAGI (reference sequence). For the CDR3, the DNA is TGTGCCAGCAGACGAAGACCAACTAATGAAAAACTGTTTTTT. This gives the protein CASRRRPTNEKLFF.

The genes are TRBV6-5 and TRBJ1-1; D is perhaps TRBD1 (5 bases). Trimming left V 7 bases short and J 5 bases short, with 23 bases between. Per germline, CDR1 MNHEY and CDR2 SVGAGI. The CDR3 loop spans 16 amino acids. Written as DNA, the CDR3 is TGTGCCAGCAAATACTCGTCTCTGGCAGGGTCGACTGAAGCTTTCTTT. The encoded protein is CASKYSSLAGSTEAFF.

The rearrangement joins TRBV27 to TRBJ1-1; TRBD1 might be the D (5 bases). Trimming removed 6 bases from V and 4 bases from J, with 24 bases in between. Germline loops: CDR1 MNHEY, CDR2 SMNVEV (reference sequence). The CDR3 runs to 17 residues. This chain's CDR3 is CASSLTYSSGGSTEAFF. The CDR3, as DNA: TGTGCCAGCAGCTTGACGTACTCAAGTGGGGGTAGCACTGAAGCTTTCTTT.